What follows are 29 T cell receptor beta chains derived from one specimen sequenced in a study of Tregs in tolerant kidney transplant recipients. Assay used: immunoSEQ multiplex PCR; TCRdb lists only in-frame clones, some missing. In the table there are over 70,000 clones, roughly 90% of which are singletons. Related graft donors supplied nonmyeloablative bone marrow transplants, and mixed chimerism was transient. Here the sequenced sample was CD4+ T cells from blood (PBMCs), taken 24 months after the transplant. Every receptor here comes from a human patient who received a combined kidney and bone marrow transplant. Part of the T cell pool may stem from the graft donor.

This chain links TRBV11-2 with TRBJ2-7; D is possibly TRBD1 (6 bases). The germline gives CDR1 SGHAT, CDR2 FQNNGV. V lost 1 base and J lost 7, with 23 bases in between. The CDR3 runs 17 residues. CDR3 region: CASSLVPVMGAPKEQYF. Written as DNA, the CDR3 is TGTGCCAGCAGCTTAGTCCCAGTGATGGGGGCGCCTAAAGAGCAGTACTTC.

J is TRBJ2-7 and V is TRBV30; TRBD2 might be the D (6 bases). Germline CDR1 and CDR2: GTSNPN and SVGIG (reference sequence). V shed 7 bases and J shed 2 bases, with 15 bases lying between them. This CDR3 is 13 amino acids long. The CDR3 here is CASKRGSPYEQYF. The CDR3 DNA reads TGTGCCTCGAAACGGGGGTCCCCCTACGAGCAGTACTTC.

The CDR3 reads CASSAKGQGGTGELFF. The CDR3 nucleotides read TGTGCCAGCAGCGCCAAAGGACAGGGAGGCACCGGGGAGCTGTTTTTT. The J gene is TRBJ2-2, the V gene TRBV9; 8 bases agree with TRBD1. Germline V gene data show CDR1 as SGDLS and CDR2 as YYNGEE. The CDR3 extends over 16 amino acids. The V gene end was trimmed by 3 bases and the J gene end by 4 bases; junction bases not matched to a gene: 8.

The chain uses TRBV7-3 and TRBJ2-5; 9 nucleotides agree with TRBD2. The V segment lost 2 bases and the J segment 5 bases; nucleotides outside the gene matches: 6. The CDR3 is 15 residues long. Germline lookup yields CDR1 SGHTA and CDR2 FQGTGA. CDR3: CASSLSAGGPETQYF. CDR3 in DNA: TGTGCCAGCAGCTTATCGGCGGGGGGGCCGGAGACCCAGTACTTC.

This chain links TRBV28 with TRBJ1-1; D call uncertain. V was clipped by 4 bases and J by 5 bases, with 8 bases between them. The CDR3 consists of 12 residues. Germline V gene sequence: CDR1 MDHEN, CDR2 SYDVKM. The CDR3 DNA reads as TGTGCCAGCAGTTATGCGAGGACTGAAGCTTTCTTT. It is translated as CASSYARTEAFF.

The chain recombines TRBV7-2 with TRBJ2-7, with 7 bases lining up with TRBD1. The trim removed 0 bases at V and 6 bases at J, leaving 8 bases unmatched. The CDR3 is 15 amino acids. Per the germline V gene, CDR1 is SGHTA and CDR2 is FQGNSA. The CDR3 DNA follows: TGTGCCAGCAGCTTAGCGCTTATAGGGGGCGGCGAGCAGTACTTC. Translation: CASSLALIGGGEQYF.

The chain combines TRBV2 with TRBJ2-3; 13 bases are a match to TRBD2. The germline gives CDR1 SNHLY, CDR2 FYNNEI. Trimming removed 4 bases from V and 3 bases from J; junction bases left unmatched: 1. The CDR3 loop spans 15 amino acids. Written as DNA, the CDR3 is TGTGCCAGCAGTGTACTAGCGGGAGGGACAGATACGCAGTATTTT. Protein: CASSVLAGGTDTQYF.

This clone was seen a few times. The V and J genes are TRBV28 and TRBJ1-2, with TRBD1 matching 9 bases. The CDR3 is 13 amino acids. CDR1 is MDHEN, CDR2 SYDVKM, per germline. J lost 6 bases, V lost 5 bases, and 4 bases had no gene match. Written as DNA, the CDR3 is TGTGCCAGCAGTCTTGGACAGGGGAATGGCTACACCTTC. Protein: CASSLGQGNGYTF.

The gene calls are TRBV18 and TRBJ1-4; unclear D gene. This CDR3 has 13 residues. Germline CDR1 KGHSH, CDR2 LQKENI. V was clipped by 5 bases and J by 5 bases, with 9 bases between them. The CDR3 DNA sequence: TGTGCCAGCTCAGAGGGATCGAATGAAAAACTGTTTTTT. Translated, it gives CASSEGSNEKLFF. Variable domain in full (rest from reference TRBV18 and TRBJ1-4): NAGVMQNPRHLVRRRGQEARLRCSPMKGHSHVYWYRQLPEEGLKFMVYLQKENIIDESGMPKERFSAEFPKEGPSILRIQQVVRGDSAAYFCASSEGSNEKLFFGSGTQLSVL.

The chain couples TRBV14 to TRBJ1-2; TRBD1 might be the D (5 bases). This CDR3 has 13 residues. Germline V lookup: CDR1 SGHDN, CDR2 FVKESK. Trimming stripped 4 bases from V and 8 bases from J, with 14 bases between. The CDR3 loop reads CASSLGALMGYTF. DNA for the CDR3: TGTGCCAGCAGCCTTGGGGCCCTTATGGGCTACACCTTC.

This clone was detected only a few times. The CDR3 DNA follows: TGTGCCAGCAGGAGGGCTCTTTCACCCCTCCACTTT. Protein sequence: CASRRALSPLHF. The chain carries TRBV2 and TRBJ1-6, with D unresolved. The CDR3 runs to 12 residues. Per germline, CDR1 SNHLY and CDR2 FYNNEI. With 6 bases removed from V and 9 bases from J, the gap between germline ends came to 9 bases.

V and J are TRBV7-6 and TRBJ2-7; D perhaps matches TRBD1 (5 bases). V lost 1 base, J lost 5 bases, and 15 bases lay in between. The CDR3 covers 15 residues. The germline V gene has CDR1 SGHVS and CDR2 FNYEAQ. DNA for the CDR3: TGTGCCAGCAGCTTAGATGGCAGGGTAATCGACGAGCAGTACTTC. Its translation is CASSLDGRVIDEQYF.

This clone was picked up a small number of times. The chain couples TRBV4-2 to TRBJ2-1, with 9 bases matching TRBD2. The CDR3 consists of 15 residues. Germline CDR1 reads LGHNA; CDR2 reads YNFKEQ. Trimming took 1 base from V and 5 from J; bases not matched to a gene: 3. CDR3 sequence: CASSQAAGGDNEQFF. CDR3 DNA: TGTGCCAGCAGCCAAGCGGCGGGGGGGGACAATGAGCAGTTCTTC.

This chain links TRBV29-1 with TRBJ2-7, with 7 bases aligning to TRBD1. The CDR3 has 13 amino acids. The J segment lost 3 bases and the V segment lost 7 bases, leaving 9 bases of the junction unmatched. CDR1 SQVTM and CDR2 ANQGSEA come from the germline V gene. The CDR3 DNA reads TGCAGCGCTAAACCGGGACAGAGCTACGAGCAGTACTTC. This encodes CSAKPGQSYEQYF.

The V and J genes are TRBV5-6 and TRBJ2-7, with TRBD1 matching over 11 bases. With V trimmed by 4 bases and J by 1 base, 7 bases remained unmatched. CDR1 and CDR2 from the germline V gene are SGHDT and YYEEEE. This CDR3 is 16 amino acids long. The chain's CDR3 is CASSRGTGGLSYEQYF. CDR3 bases: TGTGCCAGCAGCAGGGGGACAGGGGGTCTGTCCTACGAGCAGTACTTC.

The chain joins TRBV5-1 to TRBJ2-1; perhaps TRBD1 as D (5 bases). The germline V gene encodes CDR1 SGHRS and CDR2 YFSETQ. This CDR3 contains 15 residues. Between the trimmed V and J ends, which lost 0 bases and 2 bases, there was a span of 9 bases. The CDR3 is CASSLGQGTYNEQFF. The CDR3 region has the DNA TGCGCCAGCAGCTTGGGTCAGGGCACCTACAATGAGCAGTTCTTC. Drawing the rest from reference TRBV5-1 and TRBJ2-1, the complete variable domain is KAGVTQTPRYLIKTRGQQVTLSCSPISGHRSVSWYQQTPGQGLQFLFEYFSETQRNKGNFPGRFSGRQFSNSRSEMNVSTLELGDSALYLCASSLGQGTYNEQFFGPGTRLTVL.

The J gene is TRBJ1-2, the V gene TRBV18, with D perhaps TRBD1 (5 bases). CDR1 and CDR2 from the germline V gene are KGHSH and LQKENI. The ends were cut back, 3 bases at V and 3 bases at J, with 11 bases in the middle. This CDR3 is built from 14 residues. The CDR3 reads CASSPAGGYYGYTF. The DNA for the CDR3 is TGTGCCAGCTCACCCGCGGGGGGGTACTATGGCTACACCTTC.

This chain joins TRBV4-2 and TRBJ2-7; tentatively, D is TRBD1 (6 bases). V was trimmed by 4 bases and J by 3 bases, leaving 22 bases between them. The germline V gene encodes CDR1 LGHNA and CDR2 YNFKEQ. The CDR3 spans 17 residues. The DNA for the CDR3 is TGTGCCAGCAGCCGAGCGAAGACTCCCACAGGGTTCTACGAGCAGTACTTC. It translates to CASSRAKTPTGFYEQYF.

This chain uses TRBV7-2 with TRBJ1-1; D gene uncertain. The CDR3 has 16 residues. Germline CDR1 is SGHTA and CDR2 is FQGNSA. V was trimmed by 2 bases and J by 5 bases, leaving 18 bases between them. CDR3 amino acids: CASSLIPLRSRTEAFF. The CDR3 region has the DNA TGTGCCAGCAGCTTAATCCCTCTCCGGTCTCGGACTGAAGCTTTCTTT.

The chain uses TRBV6-4 and TRBJ2-1; 14 bases line up with TRBD2. From germline, CDR1 is MRHNA and CDR2 SNTAGT. V lost 6 bases and J lost 8; bases outside the gene matches: 9. This CDR3 region has 16 residues. In DNA form, the CDR3 reads TGTGCCAGCAGCCTGTCGGGACTAGCGGGGGTGGATGAGCAGTTCTTC. This sequence encodes CASSLSGLAGVDEQFF.

The CDR3 spells CASRATGGSYEQYF. Here the CDR3 DNA reads TGTGCCAGTAGAGCGACAGGGGGCTCCTACGAGCAGTACTTC. The gene calls are TRBV19 and TRBJ2-7, with 9 bases fitting TRBD1. CDR3 size: 14 residues. Germline V gene sequence: CDR1 LNHDA, CDR2 SQIVND (reference sequence). V was clipped by 6 bases and J by 0 bases; unmatched bases: 3. Variable domain in full (rest from reference TRBV19 and TRBJ2-7): DGGITQSPKYLFRKEGQNVTLSCEQNLNHDAMYWYRQDPGQGLRLIYYSQIVNDFQKGDIAEGYSVSREKKESFPLTVTSAQKNPTAFYLCASRATGGSYEQYFGPGTRLTVT.

The chain recombines TRBV7-8 with TRBJ1-1, with D uncertain. CDR3 length: 14 amino acids. Germline CDR1 SGHVS, CDR2 FQNEAQ. The V and J ends lost 2 bases and 1 base respectively, with 8 bases between them. This chain's CDR3 is CASSLSSGNTEAFF. The CDR3 coding sequence is TGTGCCAGCAGCTTATCATCAGGGAACACTGAAGCTTTCTTT.

The CDR3 spells CAIATSGRSSGANVLTF. In DNA form, the CDR3 reads TGTGCCATCGCCACTAGCGGGAGGAGTTCTGGGGCCAACGTCCTGACTTTC. The gene calls are TRBV10-3 and TRBJ2-6, with 12 bases that match TRBD2. There are 17 residues in the CDR3. Germline assignment: CDR1 ENHRY and CDR2 SYGVKD. Trimming at V came to 8 bases and at J to 1 base, leaving 6 bases not matched to a gene.

This chain connects TRBV28 to TRBJ2-2; 10 bases map to TRBD1. Germline trimming cut 8 bases from V and 6 bases from J; bases unmatched to any gene: 3. Germline V gives CDR1 MDHEN, CDR2 SYDVKM. The CDR3 covers 13 residues. CDR3 sequence reads: CASQGQGAGELFF. DNA for the CDR3: TGTGCCAGCCAAGGACAGGGGGCCGGGGAGCTGTTTTTT.

The chain carries TRBV28 and TRBJ1-5; 7 nucleotides match TRBD1. The CDR3 has 15 amino acids. Germline loops: CDR1 MDHEN, CDR2 SYDVKM. Germline trimming cut 6 bases from V and 2 bases from J; bases unmatched to any gene: 7. Written as DNA, the CDR3 is TGTGCCAGCAGACCAACAGGGGATGGCAATCAGCCCCAGCATTTT. Amino acids: CASRPTGDGNQPQHF.

As regards this clone: Other DNA sequences in this specimen translate into the identical CDR3. The J gene is TRBJ1-6, the V gene TRBV5-4, with D perhaps matching TRBD1 (6 bases). Germline CDR1 SGHNT, CDR2 YYREEE (reference sequence). The V gene lost 3 bases and the J gene lost 5 bases, with 15 bases spanning the gap. The CDR3 consists of 16 residues. The CDR3 protein is CASSSPKQGHNSPLHF. CDR3 sequence (DNA): TGTGCCAGCAGCTCCCCCAAACAGGGCCATAATTCACCCCTCCACTTT. The whole variable domain, filled in from reference TRBV5-4 and TRBJ1-6, reads ETGVTQSPTHLIKTRGQQVTLRCSSQSGHNTVSWYQQALGQGPQFIFQYYREEENGRGNFPPRFSGLQFPNYSSELNVNALELDDSALYLCASSSPKQGHNSPLHFGNGTRLTVT.

This rearrangement joins TRBV27 to TRBJ2-1; TRBD2 aligns across 9 bases. CDR3 length: 15 residues. Germline V gene lookup returns CDR1 MNHEY and CDR2 SMNVEV (reference sequence). V was clipped by 3 bases and J by 0 bases; unmatched bases: 0. The CDR3 protein is CASSFSGSSYNEQFF. Written as DNA, the CDR3 is TGTGCCAGCAGTTTTAGCGGGAGCTCCTACAATGAGCAGTTCTTC.

The rearrangement uses TRBV28 and TRBJ2-5; TRBD1 might be the D (5 bases). Germline CDR1 MDHEN, CDR2 SYDVKM. The CDR3 runs to 13 residues. Trimming took off 5 bases at V and 5 bases at J, with 12 bases between the two ends. This CDR3 is CASSTDRRETQYF. In nucleotides, the CDR3 is TGTGCCAGCAGTACCGACAGACGGGAGACCCAGTACTTC.

The genes are TRBV18 and TRBJ2-7; TRBD1 agrees at 9 bases. Germline V CDR1 and CDR2: KGHSH, LQKENI. This CDR3 spans 15 amino acids. The V segment lost 3 bases and the J segment 2 bases; nucleotides outside the gene matches: 5. CDR3 region: CASSPPGQGPYEQYF. In DNA, the CDR3 is TGTGCCAGCTCACCTCCGGGACAGGGACCCTACGAGCAGTACTTC.